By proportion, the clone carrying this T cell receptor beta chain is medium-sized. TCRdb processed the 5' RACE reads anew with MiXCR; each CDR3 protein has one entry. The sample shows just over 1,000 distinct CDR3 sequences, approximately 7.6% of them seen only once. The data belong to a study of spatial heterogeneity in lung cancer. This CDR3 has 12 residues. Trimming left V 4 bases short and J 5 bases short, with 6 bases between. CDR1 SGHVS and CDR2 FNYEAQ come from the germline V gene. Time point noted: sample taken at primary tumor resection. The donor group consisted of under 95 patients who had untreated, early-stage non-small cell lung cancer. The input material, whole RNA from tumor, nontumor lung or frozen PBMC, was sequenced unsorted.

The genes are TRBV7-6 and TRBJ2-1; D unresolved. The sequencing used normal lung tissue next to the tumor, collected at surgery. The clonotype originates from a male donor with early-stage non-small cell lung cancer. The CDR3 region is CASSYINNEQFF. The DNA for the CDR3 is TGTGCCAGCAGCTACATTAACAATGAGCAGTTCTTC.